What follows are 10 T cell receptor beta chains derived from one specimen sequenced in a study of blood T cell repertoires in COVID-19 (dated by TCRdb to about 2020). Libraries were built with the immunoSEQ multiplex PCR assay. This immuneACCESS table, as held by TCRdb, lists in-frame sequences with V and J called but not all clones. Of the missing ones, under half trace to an unresolved V gene in checked studies; the others have no known cause. Recorded for this sample are roughly 380,000 clones; roughly nine tenths of them occurred a single time. The ten largest clonotypes hold under 5% of the sample. Material for sequencing was peripheral blood. These receptor sequences come from a woman aged 55 to 70 with COVID-19, enrolled during active disease.

This clone was found a few times. The V gene is TRBV6-6, the J gene TRBJ1-2; D is unclear. V was clipped by 2 bases and J by 8 bases, with 18 bases between them. Germline V gene data show CDR1 as MNHNY and CDR2 as SVGAGI (reference sequence). This CDR3 spans 15 amino acids. The CDR3 region is CASSYAVERSGGYTF. The CDR3 DNA follows: TGTGCCAGCAGTTACGCCGTCGAGCGGTCCGGAGGCTACACCTTC.

V gene TRBV3-1 (or the pseudogene TRBV3-2) combines with J gene TRBJ2-2; D is perhaps TRBD2 (5 bases). The CDR3 has 17 residues. V dropped 1 base and J dropped 0 bases, with 12 bases sitting between them. The germline V gene has CDR1 LGHDT and CDR2 YNNKEL (reference sequence). CDR3 sequence reads: CASSQAGYFANTGELFF. The CDR3 nucleotides are TGTGCCAGCAGCCAAGCGGGGTACTTTGCGAACACCGGGGAGCTGTTTTTT.

The V and J genes are TRBV5-1 and TRBJ2-6, with 8 bases identical to TRBD1. V lost 4 bases to trimming and J lost 7 bases; unmatched junction nucleotides: 7. CDR3 length equals 15 residues. CDR1 is SGHRS, CDR2 YFSETQ, per germline. In DNA form, the CDR3 reads TGCGCCAGCAGCGGACAGGGTTCGGGCGCCAACGTCCTGACTTTC. Translating it yields CASSGQGSGANVLTF.

V and J are TRBV10-3 and TRBJ2-7; TRBD1 matches 8 bases. The CDR3 is 14 residues long. With 6 bases clipped from V and 6 bases from J, the junction kept 10 bases outside the gene matches. Germline V gives CDR1 ENHRY, CDR2 SYGVKD. CDR3 sequence (DNA): TGTGCCATCAGACCAAATACAGGGGGGCCCGAGCAGTACTTC. Translation: CAIRPNTGGPEQYF.

V is TRBV11-2 and J is TRBJ1-1, with 10 bases matching TRBD1. CDR3 length: 13 amino acids. Unmatched junction bases numbered 1, after V lost 3 bases and J lost 6 bases. The germline gives CDR1 SGHAT, CDR2 FQNNGV. The CDR3 DNA reads as TGTGCCAGCAGCTTGACAGGGGGCTCTGAAGCTTTCTTT. Translating gives CASSLTGGSEAFF.

V and J are TRBV10-3 and TRBJ2-6, with 10 bases matching TRBD1. Germline trimming cut 4 bases from V and 2 bases from J; bases unmatched to any gene: 2. This CDR3 has 16 amino acids. CDR1 is ENHRY and CDR2 is SYGVKD in the germline V gene. The CDR3 nucleotides are TGTGCCATCAGTGGGACAGGGGGTGCTGGGGCCAACGTCCTGACTTTC. This translates into CAISGTGGAGANVLTF.

The chain combines TRBV29-1 with TRBJ1-2, with TRBD1 matching over 7 bases. CDR1 is SQVTM, CDR2 ANQGSEA, per germline. The V segment lost 6 bases and the J segment 0 bases; nucleotides outside the gene matches: 7. The CDR3 has 14 residues. The CDR3 DNA is TGCAGCGTCCTCCCGGGACAGCCTAACTATGGCTACACCTTC. It codes for CSVLPGQPNYGYTF.

The chain carries TRBV19 and TRBJ2-7; 7 bases are a match to TRBD1. Germline V lookup: CDR1 LNHDA, CDR2 SQIVND (reference sequence). V shed 6 bases, J shed 4 bases, and the junction held 9 bases outside the gene matches. The CDR3 has 14 residues. The CDR3 region has the DNA TGTGCCAGTAGCCCGACAGGGTTTAGATACGAGCAGTACTTC. Translation: CASSPTGFRYEQYF.

This chain links TRBV9 with TRBJ1-1, with D possibly TRBD1 on 6 matching bases. This CDR3 has 16 amino acids. The ends were cut back, 3 bases at V and 2 bases at J, with 17 bases in the middle. In germline, CDR1 is SGDLS, CDR2 YYNGEE. The CDR3 DNA follows: TGTGCCAGCAGCGCAAAACAGGGCAGGAAAAACACTGAAGCTTTCTTT. Protein sequence: CASSAKQGRKNTEAFF.

Of note for this clone: Other DNA variants within this sample encode the same CDR3. V is TRBV18 and J is TRBJ1-2; tentative D call: TRBD1 (6 bases). Trimming removed 6 bases at V and 2 bases at J, with 10 bases between. Germline V lookup: CDR1 KGHSH, CDR2 LQKENI. The CDR3 runs to 13 residues. As DNA, the CDR3 is TGTGCCAGCTCCCCCACAGGGAACTATGGCTACACCTTC. Translation: CASSPTGNYGYTF.